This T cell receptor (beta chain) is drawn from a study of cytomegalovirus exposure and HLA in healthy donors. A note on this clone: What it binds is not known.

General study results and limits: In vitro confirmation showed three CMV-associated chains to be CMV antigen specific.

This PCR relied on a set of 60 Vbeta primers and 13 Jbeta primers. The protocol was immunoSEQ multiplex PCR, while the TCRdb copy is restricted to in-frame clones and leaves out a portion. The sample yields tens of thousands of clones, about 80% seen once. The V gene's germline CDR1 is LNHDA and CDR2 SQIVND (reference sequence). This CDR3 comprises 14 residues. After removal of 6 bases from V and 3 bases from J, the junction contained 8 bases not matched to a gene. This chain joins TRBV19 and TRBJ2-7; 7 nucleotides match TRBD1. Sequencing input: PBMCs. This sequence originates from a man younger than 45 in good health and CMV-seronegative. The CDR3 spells CASSSTGSFYEQYF. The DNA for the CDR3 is TGTGCCAGTAGCTCGACAGGGTCCTTCTACGAGCAGTACTTC.